This record concerns one T cell receptor (beta chain) sequence. No antigen is known for it. This specimen belongs to a study of CXCR3-negative and CXCR3-positive naive CD8 T cells. Points from the study as a whole: In CXCR3-positive naive cells, the TRB CDR3s were more hydrophobic than in CXCR3-negative naive cells.

The CDR3 contains 12 residues. Germline assignment: CDR1 SGDLS and CDR2 YYNGEE. Researchers prepared the TRB cDNA libraries using 5' RACE with UMI labels. No DNA is given; TCRdb re-called the 5' RACE reads and lists each CDR3 protein once. Here the sample table reports 110,000 or so distinct CDR3 sequences. The chain joins TRBV9 to TRBJ2-7; the TRBD1 assignment by TCRdb is unverifiable without DNA. The receptor's source is a human donor in good health. Some clones in this sample may be carry-over from other donors' samples. The sample comprised naive CXCR3+ CD8+ T cells from blood. Subset reported: CD45RO-CCR7+CD27+CD95- naive CD8+ T cells expressing CXCR3 (TNR3+). CDR3 loop: CASNSGVGEQYF.